This passage covers 9 T cell receptor beta chains from one sample sequenced in a study of T-cell reconstitution after alpha-beta-depleted transplantation in children. Study-level results: T cells produced anew were the main source of T-cell counts and diversity one year after transplant.

No cognate antigen is known for these TCRs. Molecular barcoding with unique molecular identifiers was used for the TCRbeta library. MiXCR, run by TCRdb on the PCR reads, gives a single entry per CDR3 protein. Among 250,000 to 300,000 distinct CDR3 sequences listed, just over 7.5% were seen once. The sample was peripheral blood, taken 360 days after TCRalphabeta/CD19-depleted stem cell transplant. All receptors come from a female patient aged 2-9 years who had a stem cell transplant for Fanconi anemia, so the T cells may come from the graft donor.

This clonotype appeared many times. Here the CDR3 DNA reads TGTGCCAGCAGCTTAGGGGCGGACCTATACAATGAGCAGTTCTTC. Its protein is CASSLGADLYNEQFF. The gene calls are TRBV7-3 and TRBJ2-1; the D gene is possibly TRBD1 (5 bases). Between the trimmed V and J ends, which lost 2 bases and 4 bases, there was a span of 12 bases. Germline CDR1 SGHTA, CDR2 FQGTGA. This CDR3 is built from 15 residues. Full variable domain (rest looked up from reference TRBV7-3 and TRBJ2-1): GAGVSQTPSNKVTEKGKYVELRCDPISGHTALYWYRQSLGQGPEFLIYFQGTGAADDSGLPNDRFFAVRPEGSVSTLKIQRTERGDSAVYLCASSLGADLYNEQFFGPGTRLTVL.

This clonotype was seen repeatedly, ten times or more. The V and J genes are TRBV12-3 or TRBV12-4 and TRBJ2-3; 7 bases match TRBD1. The ends lost 4 bases at V and 2 bases at J; junction bases unmatched: 6. CDR3 size: 15 residues. The CDR3 sequence is CASSSNRGYTDTQYF. DNA for the CDR3: TGTGCCAGCAGTTCAAACAGGGGCTACACAGATACGCAGTATTTT.

The V gene is TRBV18, the J gene TRBJ2-2, with no clear D. The CDR3 runs 13 residues. The V and J ends lost 1 base and 6 bases respectively, with 6 bases between them. Germline V gene lookup returns CDR1 KGHSH and CDR2 LQKENI. The CDR3 nucleotides are TGTGCCAGCTCACCACAGCTATCCGGGGAGCTGTTTTTT. This encodes CASSPQLSGELFF.

In the case of this clonotype: Possible read error: a much larger clone is one base away. The chain links TRBV5-1 to TRBJ2-7, with D perhaps matching TRBD1 (6 bases). Germline V gene sequence: CDR1 SGHRS, CDR2 YFSETQ. Trimming took 4 bases from V and 5 from J, leaving 19 bases between them. CDR3 length equals 15 residues. The DNA of the CDR3 is TGCGCCAGCAGCCAAAGCCGGTACAGGGAACACGAGCAGTACTTC. It translates to CASSQSRYREHEQYF.

This clonotype was picked up many times. CDR3 nucleotides: TGTGCCACCAGTGACTCCGGACAGAATGAGCAGTTCTTC. This codes for CATSDSGQNEQFF. The chain combines TRBV24-1 with TRBJ2-1, with D tentatively TRBD1 (6 bases). V was cut by 4 bases and J by 7 bases, with 10 bases left in between. Germline loops: CDR1 KGHDR, CDR2 SFDVKD. The CDR3 runs to 13 residues.

The chain joins TRBV4-2 to TRBJ1-2; maybe TRBD1 (6 bases). V was shortened by 2 bases and J by 5 bases, with 15 bases between the two germline ends. Germline CDR1 is LGHNA and CDR2 is YNFKEQ. This CDR3 has 15 amino acids. The CDR3 DNA follows: TGTGCCAGCAGCCAAAGAGGCGGGGGCAAGTATGGCTACACCTTC. It codes for CASSQRGGGKYGYTF.

This clonotype was counted between two and nine times. The genes are TRBV9 and TRBJ2-1; 12 bases map to TRBD2. The germline gives CDR1 SGDLS, CDR2 YYNGEE. Trimming took 0 bases from V and 8 from J; bases not matched to a gene: 3. The CDR3 consists of 15 residues. CDR3 in amino acids: CASSVEGLAGYEQFF. CDR3 nucleotide sequence: TGTGCCAGCAGCGTAGAGGGACTAGCGGGTTATGAGCAGTTCTTC.

In this sample, this clonotype turned up a few times. The V and J genes are TRBV28 and TRBJ1-3, with 7 bases fitting TRBD1. Germline lookup yields CDR1 MDHEN and CDR2 SYDVKM. The trim removed 3 bases at V and 2 bases at J, leaving 1 base unmatched. This CDR3 region has 14 residues. The CDR3 reads CASSFQGAGNTIYF. As DNA, the CDR3 is TGTGCCAGCAGTTTCCAGGGGGCTGGAAACACCATATATTTT.

In its sample, this clonotype was seen many times. The V and J genes are TRBV7-9 and TRBJ1-1, with D perhaps matching TRBD1 (5 bases). CDR3 length equals 15 residues. Trimming took 3 bases from V and 3 from J, leaving 14 bases between them. The germline V gene encodes CDR1 SEHNR and CDR2 FQNEAQ (reference sequence). DNA for the CDR3: TGTGCCAGCAGCTTCCTGCGACAGAAGGACACTGAAGCTTTCTTT. Translation: CASSFLRQKDTEAFF.